This T cell receptor beta chain was recorded in a study of blood T cell repertoires in COVID-19. Whole-study context: T cells, B-cell-depleted T cells, or PBMCs provided the cDNA or gDNA that served as material.

Authors' methods: How many nucleated cells were present was estimated from reference gene primer amplification. TCRdb keeps only in-frame clones here, not all; method: immunoSEQ multiplex PCR. D and trimming were read from the DNA, whereas the V and J calls and clone size are those reported in that table. The table shows 85,000 to 110,000 clones, with 89% occurring only once. Germline V lookup: CDR1 GTSNPN, CDR2 SVGIG (reference sequence). CDR3 length: 15 residues. Trimming took off 0 bases at V and 1 base at J, with 10 bases between the two ends. The TCR comes from a woman aged 55-70 years with acute or convalescent COVID-19. V usage is TRBV30 and J usage is TRBJ1-5; D might be TRBD1 (5 bases). Sequencing was done on a sample of peripheral blood. The CDR3 sequence: CAWSVVQASNQPQHF. DNA for the CDR3: TGTGCCTGGAGTGTAGTACAGGCGAGCAATCAGCCCCAGCATTTT.